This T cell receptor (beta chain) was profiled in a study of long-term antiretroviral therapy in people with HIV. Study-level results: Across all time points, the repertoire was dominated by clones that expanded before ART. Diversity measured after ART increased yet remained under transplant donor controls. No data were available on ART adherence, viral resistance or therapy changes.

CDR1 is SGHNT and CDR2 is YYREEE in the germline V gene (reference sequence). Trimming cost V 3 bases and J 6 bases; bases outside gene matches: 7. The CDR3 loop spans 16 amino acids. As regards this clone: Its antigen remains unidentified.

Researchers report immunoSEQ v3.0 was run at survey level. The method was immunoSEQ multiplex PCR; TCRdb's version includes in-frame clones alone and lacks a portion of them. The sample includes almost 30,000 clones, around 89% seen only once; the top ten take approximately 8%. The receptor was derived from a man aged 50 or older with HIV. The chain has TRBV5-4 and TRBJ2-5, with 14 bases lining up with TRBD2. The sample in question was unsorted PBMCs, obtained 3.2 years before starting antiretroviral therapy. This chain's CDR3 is CASSSWTSGGQKTQYF. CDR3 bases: TGTGCCAGCAGCTCCTGGACTAGCGGGGGGCAAAAGACCCAGTACTTC.